This entry lists 11 T cell receptor beta chains sequenced from one sample in a study of T cell changes during pregnancy in multiple sclerosis. Sequencing was performed with immunoSEQ multiplex PCR; in TCRdb, only in-frame clones are kept and a portion is missing. Here the sample spans about 100,000 clones, 85% to 95% being singletons. The sample consisted of peripheral blood, taken in the third trimester of pregnancy. The source of these receptors is a female donor in good health, enrolled as a control in a pregnancy study.

This clone was recorded once. DNA for the CDR3: TGTGCCACCAGCAGAGATTCGTGGAACACTGAAGCTTTCTTT. Encoded protein: CATSRDSWNTEAFF. The gene calls are TRBV15 and TRBJ1-1; D not resolved. With 0 bases removed from V and 1 base from J, the gap between germline ends came to 6 bases. CDR1 and CDR2 from the germline V gene are LNHNV and YYDKDF (reference sequence). The CDR3 length is 14 residues. Full variable domain (outside the CDR3, taken from reference TRBV15 and TRBJ1-1): DAMVIQNPRYQVTQFGKPVTLSCSQTLNHNVMYWYQQKSSQAPKLLFHYYDKDFNNEADTPDNFQSRRPNTSFCFLDIRSPGLGDTAMYLCATSRDSWNTEAFFGQGTRLTVV.

The chain couples TRBV18 to TRBJ2-2; tentative D call: TRBD1 (6 bases). V lost 3 bases, J lost 1 base, and 12 bases lay in between. This CDR3 region has 16 residues. CDR1 KGHSH and CDR2 LQKENI come from the germline V gene. The CDR3 DNA reads as TGTGCCAGCTCACCCCTAACAGGGTTGAACACCGGGGAGCTGTTTTTT. Encoded protein: CASSPLTGLNTGELFF.

The chain uses TRBV6-5 and TRBJ1-6, with 8 positions matching TRBD1. Germline CDR1 reads MNHEY; CDR2 reads SVGAGI. The CDR3 has 14 amino acids. The J segment lost 8 bases and the V segment lost 6 bases, leaving 6 bases of the junction unmatched. The CDR3 bases are TGTGCCAGCAGACAAGGACAGGGATATTCACCCCTCCACTTT. This translates into CASRQGQGYSPLHF.

This chain connects TRBV9 to TRBJ1-1; the D is unclear. This CDR3 has 13 amino acids. Germline CDR1 and CDR2: SGDLS and YYNGEE. The V end was cut by 2 bases, the J end by 3 bases, with 8 bases between. CDR3 in amino acids: CASSVAADTEAFF. The CDR3 DNA sequence: TGTGCCAGCAGCGTGGCGGCGGACACTGAAGCTTTCTTT.

This chain connects TRBV9 to TRBJ1-1, with D unclear. Germline CDR1 is SGDLS and CDR2 is YYNGEE. This CDR3 region has 15 residues. V dropped 0 bases and J dropped 1 base, with 10 bases sitting between them. The CDR3: CASSVATGQNTEAFF. The CDR3 coding sequence is TGTGCCAGCAGCGTAGCTACTGGGCAGAACACTGAAGCTTTCTTT.

The rearrangement joins TRBV6-5 to TRBJ2-7; 10 bases line up with TRBD1. Unmatched junction bases numbered 13, after V lost 4 bases and J lost 7 bases. CDR1 and CDR2 from the germline V gene are MNHEY and SVGAGI. This CDR3 comprises 16 residues. CDR3: CASSSNRDRGRGEQYF. For the CDR3, the DNA is TGTGCCAGCAGTTCCAACCGGGACAGGGGAAGAGGTGAGCAGTACTTC.

This chain connects TRBV5-1 to TRBJ2-1; 7 bases are a match to TRBD2. With 2 bases clipped from V and 9 bases from J, the junction kept 2 bases outside the gene matches. The germline gives CDR1 SGHRS, CDR2 YFSETQ. CDR3 size: 12 residues. CDR3 amino acids: CASSFTGGEQFF. CDR3 nucleotide sequence: TGCGCCAGCAGCTTTACGGGGGGTGAGCAGTTCTTC.

The chain carries TRBV6-5 and TRBJ2-2; 8 nucleotides align to TRBD2. CDR3 length: 14 amino acids. The J segment lost 4 bases and the V segment lost 6 bases, leaving 4 bases of the junction unmatched. Germline V CDR1 and CDR2: MNHEY, SVGAGI. The CDR3 is CASSRGGGTGELFF. CDR3 DNA: TGTGCCAGCAGCCGGGGGGGAGGCACCGGGGAGCTGTTTTTT.

This clone is judged medium-sized. This chain joins TRBV4-3 and TRBJ2-5; 10 bases line up with TRBD2. Per the germline V gene, CDR1 is LGHNA and CDR2 is YSLEER. The CDR3 sequence is 16 residues long. Trimming took 0 bases from V and 5 from J; bases not matched to a gene: 6. This chain's CDR3 is CASSQDPSGGSETQYF. The CDR3 nucleotides are TGCGCCAGCAGCCAAGATCCTAGCGGGGGATCGGAGACCCAGTACTTC.

This rearrangement joins TRBV5-6 to TRBJ1-2, with TRBD1 matching over 7 bases. The CDR3 spans 15 residues. Trimming cost V 4 bases and J 4 bases; bases outside gene matches: 10. Per germline, CDR1 SGHDT and CDR2 YYEEEE. CDR3 sequence: CASSLRQGEVYGYTF. As DNA, the CDR3 is TGTGCCAGCAGCCTACGACAGGGAGAAGTCTATGGCTACACCTTC.

The chain carries TRBV7-9 and TRBJ2-5, with a tentative D call TRBD1 (6 bases). The CDR3 is 15 amino acids. V lost 6 bases and J 7 bases, leaving 21 bases between the germline ends. CDR1 and CDR2 (germline): SEHNR, FQNEAQ (reference sequence). CDR3 amino acids: CASSFEGTGSGTQYF. CDR3 coding DNA: TGTGCCAGCAGTTTCGAGGGTACAGGGAGTGGGACCCAGTACTTC.